This entry features one T cell receptor beta chain sequence. The data originate from a study of blood T cell repertoires in COVID-19. Turning to the study itself: Spain, Italy and the United States supplied samples that represented acute and convalescent COVID-19.

Generated by immunoSEQ multiplex PCR, the TCRdb table keeps only in-frame clones and is missing some. The sample has around 200,000 clones, over 80% seen once. Unmatched junction bases numbered 15, after V lost 5 bases and J lost 6 bases. Germline CDR1 reads SGHVS; CDR2 reads FNYEAQ. The CDR3 loop spans 19 amino acids. The rearrangement uses TRBV7-6 and TRBJ2-1, with 14 nucleotides matching TRBD2. The source material was peripheral blood. The origin of this receptor is a woman between 25 and 40 years old with COVID-19, enrolled during active disease. CDR3 DNA: TGTGCCAGCAGCCCCATAAGGCCGGGACTAGCGGGAGATCTCAATGAGCAGTTCTTC. Translated, it gives CASSPIRPGLAGDLNEQFF.